A single sample gave rise to the 24 T cell receptor beta chains below, sequenced in a study of T cell responses to AZD1222 COVID-19 vaccine. TCRdb keeps only in-frame clones here, not all; method: immunoSEQ multiplex PCR. The sample consists of around 140,000 clones, 80% to 95% of them appearing once. The sample in question was peripheral blood, obtained 28 days after the second AZD1222 dose. The receptors shown here come from an adult who received the AZD1222 COVID-19 vaccine.

A remark on this clone: Additional DNA sequences in this sample encode the identical CDR3. V usage is TRBV7-2 and J usage is TRBJ2-7; no reliable D call. Trimming removed 1 base from V and 0 bases from J, with 4 bases in between. The germline CDR1 and CDR2 sequences are SGHTA and FQGNSA. The CDR3 spans 13 residues. The CDR3 bases are TGTGCCAGCAGCTTAGGGGTCTCCTACGAGCAGTACTTC. Its protein product is CASSLGVSYEQYF. The full variable domain, its missing parts supplied by reference TRBV7-2 and TRBJ2-7, is GAGVSQSPSNKVTEKGKDVELRCDPISGHTALYWYRQSLGQGLEFLIYFQGNSAPDKSGLPSDRFSAERTGGSVSTLTIQRTQQEDSAVYLCASSLGVSYEQYFGPGTRLTVT.

The chain uses TRBV7-6 and TRBJ2-2, with 8 bases matching TRBD1. J lost 3 bases, V lost 5 bases, and 5 bases had no gene match. This CDR3 spans 15 amino acids. The V gene's germline CDR1 is SGHVS and CDR2 FNYEAQ. In nucleotides, the CDR3 is TGTGCCAGCAGCCTTACGGGACAGGACACCGGGGAGCTGTTTTTT. Translated, it gives CASSLTGQDTGELFF. The full variable domain, rest sourced from reference TRBV7-6 and TRBJ2-2, is GAGVSQSPRYKVTKRGQDVALRCDPISGHVSLYWYRQALGQGPEFLTYFNYEAQQDKSGLPNDRFSAERPEGSISTLTIQRTEQRDSAMYRCASSLTGQDTGELFFGEGSRLTVL.

On this clone: The same CDR3 is also encoded by other DNA sequences in this sample. The chain links TRBV7-2 to TRBJ2-5; D remains ambiguous. CDR1 is SGHTA, CDR2 FQGNSA, per germline. V was pared by 4 bases and J by 2 bases, with 2 bases between. CDR3 length equals 11 residues. The CDR3 region has the DNA TGTGCCAGCAGCTCACAAGAGACCCAGTACTTC. Its translation is CASSSQETQYF. The whole variable domain, filled in from reference TRBV7-2 and TRBJ2-5, reads GAGVSQSPSNKVTEKGKDVELRCDPISGHTALYWYRQSLGQGLEFLIYFQGNSAPDKSGLPSDRFSAERTGGSVSTLTIQRTQQEDSAVYLCASSSQETQYFGPGTRLLVL.

The V gene is TRBV19, the J gene TRBJ2-1; D tentatively fits TRBD1 or TRBD2 (5 bases each). Germline V lookup: CDR1 LNHDA, CDR2 SQIVND (reference sequence). The CDR3 is 14 amino acids. V lost 4 bases and J 6 bases, leaving 13 bases between the germline ends. The DNA for the CDR3 is TGTGCCAGTAGTACTTCGGGGCTCGGCAATGAGCAGTTCTTC. Translation: CASSTSGLGNEQFF.

This clone was picked up one time. The rearrangement joins TRBV4-3 to TRBJ2-3; TRBD2 aligns across 7 bases. The ends lost 4 bases at V and 1 base at J; junction bases unmatched: 8. This CDR3 region has 16 residues. Germline values: CDR1 LGHNA, CDR2 YSLEER. The CDR3 spells CASSRDYTTGTDTQYF. In nucleotides, the CDR3 is TGCGCCAGCAGCCGGGACTATACCACTGGCACAGATACGCAGTATTTT.

This sequence joins TRBV13 and TRBJ2-3; tentative D call: TRBD1 (6 bases). The CDR3 spans 18 residues. Germline values: CDR1 PRHDT, CDR2 FYEKMQ (reference sequence). V shed 5 bases and J shed 1 base, with 22 bases lying between them. CDR3 region: CASSPGRRQGPGTDTQYF. DNA for the CDR3: TGTGCCAGCAGCCCTGGTAGGAGGCAGGGGCCGGGCACAGATACGCAGTATTTT.

The V and J genes are TRBV18 and TRBJ2-3, with a possible D match to TRBD1 (6 bases). V was shortened by 6 bases and J by 2 bases, with 18 bases between the two germline ends. The CDR3 totals 16 residues. Germline V gene sequence: CDR1 KGHSH, CDR2 LQKENI. The CDR3, as DNA: TGTGCCAGCTCGCTCAGACAGGAATCAAACACAGATACGCAGTATTTT. It is translated as CASSLRQESNTDTQYF.

This chain joins TRBV6-2 or TRBV6-3 and TRBJ2-2; D gene ambiguous. Trimming cost V 6 bases and J 1 base, with 9 bases left between them. The germline CDR1 and CDR2 sequences are MNHEY and SVGEGT. This CDR3 comprises 14 residues. The CDR3: CASSPRQNTGELFF. CDR3 nucleotide sequence: TGTGCCAGCAGCCCCCGCCAGAACACCGGGGAGCTGTTTTTT.

V usage is TRBV15 and J usage is TRBJ1-3; weak D call: TRBD1 (6 bases). There are 15 residues in the CDR3. V lost 5 bases and J lost 4, with 15 bases in between. Per germline, CDR1 LNHNV and CDR2 YYDKDF (reference sequence). CDR3 sequence (DNA): TGTGCCACCAGCTTAAGGGGGGCCGGGGGAAACACCATATATTTT. As protein: CATSLRGAGGNTIYF.

Here the CDR3 reads CASSVTPSTDTQYF. DNA of the CDR3: TGTGCCAGCAGCGTGACCCCTAGCACAGATACGCAGTATTTT. This chain links TRBV9 with TRBJ2-3; the D is unclear. V was pared by 2 bases and J by 0 bases, with 7 bases between. Germline V gives CDR1 SGDLS, CDR2 YYNGEE. The CDR3 loop spans 14 amino acids.

V usage is TRBV24-1 and J usage is TRBJ2-5; 7 bases are a match to TRBD1. The CDR3 has 13 residues. The J segment lost 6 bases and the V segment lost 4 bases, leaving 4 bases of the junction unmatched. CDR1 is KGHDR, CDR2 SFDVKD, per germline. The CDR3 here is CATSEGGVKTQYF. The CDR3 coding sequence is TGTGCCACCAGTGAAGGGGGCGTAAAGACCCAGTACTTC.

This chain links TRBV9 with TRBJ2-1; D not certain. Trimming stripped 0 bases from V and 0 bases from J, with 19 bases between. Germline V gene sequence: CDR1 SGDLS, CDR2 YYNGEE. This CDR3 has 19 amino acids. This CDR3 is CASSVDPLGGAPSYNEQFF. CDR3 sequence (DNA): TGTGCCAGCAGCGTAGATCCCCTGGGTGGCGCCCCCTCCTACAATGAGCAGTTCTTC.

This clone appeared once. The chain combines TRBV5-1 with TRBJ2-7, with D uncertain. V was clipped by 0 bases and J by 7 bases, with 5 bases between them. The germline V gene has CDR1 SGHRS and CDR2 YFSETQ. The CDR3 is 11 amino acids. CDR3 sequence (DNA): TGCGCCAGCAGCTTGGAGGTGGAGCAGTACTTC. Amino acid sequence: CASSLEVEQYF.

In nucleotides, the CDR3 is TGTGCCAGCAGTGTCGCTCCCGGGACGGACTCTGGAAACACCATATATTTT. Translated: CASSVAPGTDSGNTIYF. V gene TRBV2 combines with J gene TRBJ1-3; tentative D call: TRBD1 (5 bases). V lost 4 bases to trimming and J lost 0 bases, with 16 bases between them. Germline CDR1 is SNHLY and CDR2 is FYNNEI. This CDR3 contains 17 residues.

This chain joins TRBV14 and TRBJ1-2, with D possibly being TRBD1 (6 bases). The CDR3 contains 12 residues. The V and J ends lost 7 bases and 8 bases respectively, with 14 bases between them. The germline gives CDR1 SGHDN, CDR2 FVKESK. CDR3 coding DNA: TGTGCCAGCAATTCAGCAGGGGAAGGCTACACCTTC. As protein: CASNSAGEGYTF.

J is TRBJ2-4 and V is TRBV6-5; D perhaps matches TRBD2 (5 bases). V was cut by 7 bases and J by 1 base, with 11 bases left in between. Germline CDR1 MNHEY, CDR2 SVGAGI. The CDR3 is made up of 14 amino acids. Here the CDR3 reads CASTAGRAKNIQYF. CDR3 DNA: TGTGCCAGCACGGCGGGCCGTGCCAAAAACATTCAGTACTTC.

The chain combines TRBV9 with TRBJ1-1; D is unresolved. Trimming pared 0 bases from V and 1 base from J, leaving 7 bases between. The germline gives CDR1 SGDLS, CDR2 YYNGEE. This CDR3 has 14 amino acids. CDR3 sequence (DNA): TGTGCCAGCAGCGTAGAAGATTCGAACACTGAAGCTTTCTTT. This encodes CASSVEDSNTEAFF.

The rearrangement joins TRBV6-2 or TRBV6-3 to TRBJ2-2, with D perhaps TRBD1 (8 bases). In germline, CDR1 is MNHEY, CDR2 SVGEGT. CDR3 size: 15 residues. The germline V and J ends were trimmed by 5 bases and 7 bases, with 17 bases remaining between them. CDR3 in amino acids: CASSKRQGRVGELFF. In DNA form, the CDR3 reads TGTGCCAGCAGTAAGCGACAGGGGAGGGTCGGGGAGCTGTTTTTT.

The chain combines TRBV9 with TRBJ1-4; tentatively, D is TRBD1 (5 bases). Trimming took off 0 bases at V and 6 bases at J, with 12 bases between the two ends. This CDR3 region has 15 residues. Germline V lookup: CDR1 SGDLS, CDR2 YYNGEE. CDR3 sequence reads: CASSVAAGWDEKLFF. The CDR3 nucleotides read TGTGCCAGCAGCGTAGCGGCAGGGTGGGATGAAAAACTGTTTTTT.

V usage is TRBV2 and J usage is TRBJ1-4, with D maybe TRBD1 (5 bases). V shed 8 bases and J shed 6 bases, with 19 bases lying between them. The CDR3 sequence is 15 residues long. Germline CDR1 and CDR2: SNHLY and FYNNEI. The chain's CDR3 is CASYPQGGWDEKLFF. In DNA form, the CDR3 reads TGTGCCAGCTACCCCCAGGGAGGATGGGATGAAAAACTGTTTTTT.

This chain connects TRBV5-1 to TRBJ2-5; TRBD2 matches 11 bases. V shed 2 bases, J shed 4 bases, and the junction held 4 bases outside the gene matches. Germline V gene sequence: CDR1 SGHRS, CDR2 YFSETQ. CDR3 length: 15 amino acids. DNA for the CDR3: TGCGCCAGCAGCTTTGGGACTAGCGGTAGAGAGACCCAGTACTTC. Translated, it gives CASSFGTSGRETQYF.

The V gene is TRBV4-2, the J gene TRBJ2-1, with TRBD2 identical over 8 bases. The CDR3 covers 16 residues. Germline CDR1 LGHNA, CDR2 YNFKEQ. The V segment lost 0 bases and the J segment 4 bases; nucleotides outside the gene matches: 5. CDR3 protein: CASSQDFSGIYNEQFF. CDR3 DNA: TGTGCCAGCAGCCAAGATTTTAGCGGGATTTACAATGAGCAGTTCTTC.

V and J are TRBV27 and TRBJ1-5, with unresolved D. V gave up 6 bases and J gave up 5 bases, with 17 bases separating them. Looked up from germline, CDR1 is MNHEY and CDR2 is SMNVEV (reference sequence). The CDR3 has 15 residues. As DNA, the CDR3 is TGTGCCAGCAGGACAACCGGCAGTGTCGATCAGCCCCAGCATTTT. Its protein is CASRTTGSVDQPQHF.

J is TRBJ2-7 and V is TRBV24-1; 7 nucleotides line up with TRBD2. Germline CDR1 reads KGHDR; CDR2 reads SFDVKD. The CDR3 length is 13 residues. Trimming at V came to 3 bases and at J to 6 bases, leaving 4 bases not matched to a gene. The CDR3 is CATSDGAGVEQYF. The DNA of the CDR3 is TGTGCCACCAGTGATGGGGCGGGGGTCGAGCAGTACTTC.